This T cell receptor (beta chain) was captured by sequencing in a study of OX40 agonist ivuxolimab in advanced cancers. The study in broad terms: Ivuxolimab was an agonistic, fully human IgG2 monoclonal antibody directed against OX40 (CD134), a costimulatory receptor. Prior anti-PD-1, anti-PD-L1 or anti-CTLA-4 therapy was permitted, and checkpoint inhibitors had been received by roughly two fifths of dose-escalation patients. Intravenous ivuxolimab was administered to patients every 2 weeks at six dose levels: 0.01, 0.1, 0.3, 1.5, 3 and 10 mg/kg. The paper covers the monotherapy dose-escalation part of the phase I ivuxolimab trial, which included N ≈ 54 patients. Peripheral TCRbeta sequencing aimed to test whether ivuxolimab altered TCR sequence diversity and caused clonal T-cell expansion. Partial responses occurred in three dose-escalation patients, of whom one had hepatocellular carcinoma and two had cutaneous melanoma. Of the roughly 54 dose-escalation patients, hepatocellular carcinoma was present in about 20, melanoma in approximately 15, renal cell carcinoma in 9 and head and neck cancer in 9. In the dose-escalation cohort, 70% to 85% of patients were male, and the mean age was roughly 60 years with a range of about 20 to 80. Points the paper makes about the study in general: Low levels of normalized T-cell clonal expansion were also seen in some patients who did not respond. At doses from 0.1 to 3.0 mg/kg, clonal expansion was seen in both CD4+ and CD8+ blood T cells between baseline and week 6. In the 0.1-3.0 mg/kg groups, partial responders were among the patients with the lowest normalized peripheral clonal expansion, particularly in CD8+ T cells. After ivuxolimab, more expanded clones were found on average in CD8+ T cells than in CD4+ T cells. Which antigens the clonally expanded peripheral T cells were specific for was not determined.

Note on this clone: There is no known antigen for this receptor. The input lacks base qualities; no much larger clone sits a single base away.

The trial excluded patients who had a history of autoimmune disease or who were on systemic immunosuppression. In every dose cohort, peripheral blood was drawn for TCR sequencing at baseline, cycle 4 day 1, and cycle 7 day 1. The samples were drawn from a first-in-human, open-label, multicenter phase I dose-escalation trial of ivuxolimab. Adults with locally advanced or metastatic melanoma, renal cell, hepatocellular, or head and neck squamous cell carcinoma were enrolled in the trial. CD4+ and CD8+ T cells were sorted separately from peripheral blood before TCR sequencing. To sequence the TCRbeta CDR3 region, genomic DNA was isolated from the sorted cells. TCRbeta CDR3 regions were sequenced using the immunoSEQ Assay. TCRdb provides this immuneACCESS table in a form limited to in-frame rearrangements. Some clones are lacking; in checked studies, under half of them reflect an unresolved V gene, and why the rest are absent is not known. The sample has roughly 90,000 clones on record, 70% to 90% of them singletons. Over 1.2% of the sample is in the top ten clones.

Taken from cysteine to phenylalanine, the CDR3 has 15 residues. Left in the record is the CDR3 DNA by itself, 45 bases read in frame from the first base. CDR1 and CDR2 (KGHSH, LQKENI) derive from the germline V gene. From V the trimming removes 3 bases and from J it removes 3 bases, while the gene matches leave 4 bases of the junction unaccounted for. This TCR was recovered from an adult with an advanced solid tumor such as melanoma, head and neck, liver or kidney cancer. This chain joins TRBV18 to TRBJ2-2, with 7 middle bases fitting TRBD2. Sample: CD4+ or CD8+ T cells sorted from blood, taken in a trial of the OX40 agonist ivuxolimab. CDR3 protein: CASSPGLADTGELFF. The sequence in DNA is TGTGCCAGCTCACCGGGGCTAGCGGACACCGGGGAGCTGTTTTTT. The CDR3 plus the reference TRBV18 and TRBJ2-2 genes for the other parts give the full variable domain: NAGVMQNPRHLVRRRGQEARLRCSPMKGHSHVYWYRQLPEEGLKFMVYLQKENIIDESGMPKERFSAEFPKEGPSILRIQQVVRGDSAAYFCASSPGLADTGELFFGEGSRLTVL.